This record concerns one TCR beta chain sequence. Antigen: not known. The entry originates in a study of OX40 agonist ivuxolimab in advanced cancers. Turning to the study itself: Given to patients was ivuxolimab, an agonistic anti-OX40 (CD134) antibody. Three patients got partial responses; one had hepatocellular carcinoma and two had cutaneous melanoma. Study-wide points: More expanded clones were seen, on average, in CD8+ T cells than in CD4+.

The CDR3 totals 15 residues. V trimming: 4 bases; J trimming: 8 bases; junction bases outside the gene matches: 11. Germline V gene data show CDR1 as SGHRS and CDR2 as YFSETQ. Autoimmune disease history or systemic immunosuppression excluded patients. The assay was immunoSEQ multiplex PCR, and TCRdb's table has in-frame clones only and misses some. The data show roughly 30,000 clones, about 73% seen once. This specimen was CD4+ or CD8+ T cells sorted from blood, taken in a trial of the OX40 agonist ivuxolimab. The chain carries TRBV5-1 and TRBJ2-1, with 8 bases identical to TRBD1. The clonotype comes from an adult with an advanced solid tumor such as melanoma, head and neck, liver or kidney cancer. CDR3: CASSKGTGKSDEQFF. Here the CDR3 DNA reads TGCGCCAGCAGCAAAGGGACAGGCAAATCCGATGAGCAGTTCTTC.